This TCR beta chain originates from a study of control samples from healthy donors and cancer patients. Using immunoSEQ multiplex PCR, the repertoire was profiled, and TCRdb retains in-frame clones only, with some absent. The top ten hold under 10% of the sample, which has over 85,000 clones, approximately 91% seen once. CDR3 length: 11 amino acids. CDR1 is MNHNY, CDR2 SVGAGI, per germline (reference sequence). Trimming shortened V by 5 bases and J by 9 bases, and 5 bases separated the two germline ends. Sample: PBMCs. The clonotype originates from a woman between 50 and 59 years old with colorectal cancer. J is TRBJ2-6 and V is TRBV6-6; D ambiguous. CDR3 sequence (DNA): TGTGCCAGCAGTCTCCACAACGTCCTGACTTTC. This encodes CASSLHNVLTF.